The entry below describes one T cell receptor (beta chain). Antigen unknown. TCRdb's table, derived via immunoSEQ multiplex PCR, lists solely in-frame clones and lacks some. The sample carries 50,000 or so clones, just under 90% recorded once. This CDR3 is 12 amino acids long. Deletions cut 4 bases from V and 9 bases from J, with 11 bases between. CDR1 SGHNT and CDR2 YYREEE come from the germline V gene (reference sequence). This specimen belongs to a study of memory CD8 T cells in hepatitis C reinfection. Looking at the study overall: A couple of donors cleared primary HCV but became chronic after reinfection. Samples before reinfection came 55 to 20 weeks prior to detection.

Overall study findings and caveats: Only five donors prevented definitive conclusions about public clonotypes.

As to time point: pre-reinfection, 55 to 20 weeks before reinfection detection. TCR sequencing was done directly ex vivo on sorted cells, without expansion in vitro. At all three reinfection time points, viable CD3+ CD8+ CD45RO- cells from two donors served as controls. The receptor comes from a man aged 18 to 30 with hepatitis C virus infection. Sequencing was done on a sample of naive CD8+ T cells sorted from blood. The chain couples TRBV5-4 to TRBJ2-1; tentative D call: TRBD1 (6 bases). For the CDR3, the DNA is TGTGCCAGCAGCCCCCAGGGGACTGAGCAGTTCTTC. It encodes CASSPQGTEQFF.